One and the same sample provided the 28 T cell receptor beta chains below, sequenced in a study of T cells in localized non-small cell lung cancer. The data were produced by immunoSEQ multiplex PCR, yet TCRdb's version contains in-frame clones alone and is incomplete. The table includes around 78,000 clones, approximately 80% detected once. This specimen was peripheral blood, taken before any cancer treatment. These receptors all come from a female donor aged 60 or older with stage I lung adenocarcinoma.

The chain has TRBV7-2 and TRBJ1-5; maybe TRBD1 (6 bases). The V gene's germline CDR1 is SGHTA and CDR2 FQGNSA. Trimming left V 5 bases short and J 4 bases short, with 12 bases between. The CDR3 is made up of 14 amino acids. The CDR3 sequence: CASSLRQVNQPQHF. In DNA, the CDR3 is TGTGCCAGCAGCCTAAGACAGGTTAATCAGCCCCAGCATTTT.

CDR3 in DNA: TGTGCCAGCAGCGACGGGACATCCCAAGAGACCCAGTACTTC. Translation gives CASSDGTSQETQYF. The chain couples TRBV9 to TRBJ2-5; weak D call: TRBD1 (6 bases). V was shortened by 3 bases and J by 1 base, with 10 bases between the two germline ends. The CDR3 covers 14 residues. Germline values: CDR1 SGDLS, CDR2 YYNGEE.

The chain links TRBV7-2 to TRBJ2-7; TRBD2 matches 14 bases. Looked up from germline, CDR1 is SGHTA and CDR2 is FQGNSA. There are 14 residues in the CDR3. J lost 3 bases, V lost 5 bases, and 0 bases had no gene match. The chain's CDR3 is CASSGTSGSYEQYF. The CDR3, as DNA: TGTGCCAGCAGCGGGACTAGCGGGAGCTACGAGCAGTACTTC.

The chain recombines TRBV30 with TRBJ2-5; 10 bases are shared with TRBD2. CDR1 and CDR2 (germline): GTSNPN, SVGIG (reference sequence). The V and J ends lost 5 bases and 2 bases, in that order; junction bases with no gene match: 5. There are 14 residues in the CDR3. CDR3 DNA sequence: TGTGCCTGGCAGCTAGCGGGGGCGCAAGAGACCCAGTACTTC. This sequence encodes CAWQLAGAQETQYF.

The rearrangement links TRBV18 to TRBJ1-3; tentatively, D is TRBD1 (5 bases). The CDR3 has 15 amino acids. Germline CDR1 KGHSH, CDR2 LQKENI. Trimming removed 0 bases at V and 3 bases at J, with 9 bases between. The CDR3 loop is CASSPPGRDGNTIYF. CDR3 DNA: TGTGCCAGCTCACCACCGGGGCGGGATGGAAACACCATATATTTT.

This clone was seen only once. The CDR3 DNA is TGTGCCAGCAGCGCGTCCTCGGCGGGTGGTTCTGGAAACACCATATATTTT. Translation gives CASSASSAGGSGNTIYF. The chain is built from TRBV9 and TRBJ1-3; D ambiguous. The ends were cut back, 3 bases at V and 1 base at J, with 17 bases in the middle. The CDR3 is 17 amino acids. The V gene's germline CDR1 is SGDLS and CDR2 YYNGEE.

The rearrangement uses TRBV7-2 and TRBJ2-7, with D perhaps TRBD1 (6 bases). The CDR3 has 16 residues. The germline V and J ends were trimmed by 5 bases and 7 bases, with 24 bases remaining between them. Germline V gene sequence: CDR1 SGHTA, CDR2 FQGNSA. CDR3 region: CASSPLGRQGSYEQYF. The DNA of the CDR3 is TGTGCCAGCAGCCCATTAGGACGGCAGGGGTCGTATGAGCAGTACTTC.

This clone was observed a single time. In DNA, the CDR3 is TGCAGCGGTAAACAGGGGGCTTATGAAAAACTGTTTTTT. Translating gives CSGKQGAYEKLFF. The chain uses TRBV29-1 and TRBJ1-4; 9 nucleotides line up with TRBD1. Germline trimming cut 7 bases from V and 6 bases from J; bases unmatched to any gene: 6. Germline loops: CDR1 SQVTM, CDR2 ANQGSEA. The CDR3 extends over 13 amino acids. The full variable domain, in which reference TRBV29-1 and TRBJ1-4 provide the parts outside the CDR3, is SAVISQKPSRDICQRGTSLTIQCQVDSQVTMMFWYRQQPGQSLTLIATANQGSEATYESGFVIDKFPISRPNLTFSTLTVSNMSPEDSSIYLCSGKQGAYEKLFFGSGTQLSVL.

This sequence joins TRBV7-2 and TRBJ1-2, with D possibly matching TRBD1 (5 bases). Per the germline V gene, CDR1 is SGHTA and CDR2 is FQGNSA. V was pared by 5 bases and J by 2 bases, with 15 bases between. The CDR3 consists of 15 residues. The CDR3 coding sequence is TGTGCCAGCAGCCTCGCCGGGACGGACAACTATGGCTACACCTTC. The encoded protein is CASSLAGTDNYGYTF.

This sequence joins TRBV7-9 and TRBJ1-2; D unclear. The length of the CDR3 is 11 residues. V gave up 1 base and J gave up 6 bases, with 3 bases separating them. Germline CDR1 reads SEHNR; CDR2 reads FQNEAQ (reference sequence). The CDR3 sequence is CASSLGHGYTF. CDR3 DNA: TGTGCCAGCAGCTTAGGGCATGGCTACACCTTC.

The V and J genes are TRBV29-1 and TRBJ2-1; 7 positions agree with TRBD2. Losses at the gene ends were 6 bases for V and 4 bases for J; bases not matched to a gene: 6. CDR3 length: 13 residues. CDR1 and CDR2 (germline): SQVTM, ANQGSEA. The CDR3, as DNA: TGCAGCGTGAGCGGGAACTTATACAATGAGCAGTTCTTC. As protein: CSVSGNLYNEQFF.

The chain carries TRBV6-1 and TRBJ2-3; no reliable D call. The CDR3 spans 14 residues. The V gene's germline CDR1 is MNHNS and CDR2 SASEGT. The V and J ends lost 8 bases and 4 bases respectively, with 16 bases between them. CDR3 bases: TGTGCCAGCTCCTCCTCTCTCGGGCCAGATACGCAGTATTTT. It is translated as CASSSSLGPDTQYF.

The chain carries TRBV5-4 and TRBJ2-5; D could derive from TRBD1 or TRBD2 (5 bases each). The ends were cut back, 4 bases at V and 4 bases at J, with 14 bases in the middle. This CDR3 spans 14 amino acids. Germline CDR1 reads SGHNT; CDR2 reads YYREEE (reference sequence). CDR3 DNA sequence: TGTGCCAGCAGCCCGGCCTCAGGGAGAGAGACCCAGTACTTC. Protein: CASSPASGRETQYF.

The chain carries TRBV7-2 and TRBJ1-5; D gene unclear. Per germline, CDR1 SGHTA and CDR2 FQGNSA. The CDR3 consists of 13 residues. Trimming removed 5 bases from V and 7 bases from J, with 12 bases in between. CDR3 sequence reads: CASSPLTIQPQHF. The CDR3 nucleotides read TGTGCCAGCAGCCCCTTGACAATCCAGCCCCAGCATTTT.

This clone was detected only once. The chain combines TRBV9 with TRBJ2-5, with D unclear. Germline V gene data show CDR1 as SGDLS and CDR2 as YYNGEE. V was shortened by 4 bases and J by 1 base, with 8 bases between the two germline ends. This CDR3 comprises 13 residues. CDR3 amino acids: CASSPRAQETQYF. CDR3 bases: TGTGCCAGCAGCCCCCGGGCCCAAGAGACCCAGTACTTC. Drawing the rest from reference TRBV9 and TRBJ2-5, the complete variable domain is DSGVTQTPKHLITATGQRVTLRCSPRSGDLSVYWYQQSLDQGLQFLIQYYNGEERAKGNILERFSAQQFPDLHSELNLSSLELGDSALYFCASSPRAQETQYFGPGTRLLVL.

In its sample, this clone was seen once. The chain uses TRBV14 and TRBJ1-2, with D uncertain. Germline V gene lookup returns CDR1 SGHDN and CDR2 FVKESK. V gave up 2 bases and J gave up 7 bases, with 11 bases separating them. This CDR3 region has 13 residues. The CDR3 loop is CASSQNMKGGYTF. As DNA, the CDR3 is TGTGCCAGCAGCCAAAATATGAAAGGTGGCTACACCTTC.

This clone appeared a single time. In DNA form, the CDR3 reads TGTGCCAGCAGCCGCCTAGGCCAGGGTAGTTCGACAGATACGCAGTATTTT. It specifies CASSRLGQGSSTDTQYF. The genes are TRBV27 and TRBJ2-3; a weak D match, TRBD1 (5 bases). This CDR3 spans 17 amino acids. CDR1 MNHEY and CDR2 SMNVEV come from the germline V gene (reference sequence). Trimming pared 6 bases from V and 3 bases from J, leaving 22 bases between.

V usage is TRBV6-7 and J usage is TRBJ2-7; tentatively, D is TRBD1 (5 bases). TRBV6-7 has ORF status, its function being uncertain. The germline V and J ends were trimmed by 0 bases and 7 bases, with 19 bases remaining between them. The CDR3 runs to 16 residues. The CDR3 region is CASSYSTQGPSWEQYF. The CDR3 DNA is TGTGCCAGCAGTTACTCGACCCAGGGCCCCTCGTGGGAGCAGTACTTC.

The chain's CDR3 is CSVSVGAGMSPYEQYF. In nucleotides, the CDR3 is TGCAGCGTTTCAGTGGGGGCTGGGATGTCGCCCTACGAGCAGTACTTC. This chain links TRBV29-1 with TRBJ2-7; a weak D match, TRBD1 (6 bases). The CDR3 length is 16 residues. Trimming cost V 5 bases and J 2 bases, with 22 bases left between them. Germline lookup yields CDR1 SQVTM and CDR2 ANQGSEA.

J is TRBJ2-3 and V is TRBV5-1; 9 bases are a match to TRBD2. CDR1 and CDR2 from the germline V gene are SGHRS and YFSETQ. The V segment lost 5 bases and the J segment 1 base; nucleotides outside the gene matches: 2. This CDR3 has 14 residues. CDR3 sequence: CASRTSGRTDTQYF. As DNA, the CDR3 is TGCGCCAGCAGGACTAGCGGCCGCACAGATACGCAGTATTTT.

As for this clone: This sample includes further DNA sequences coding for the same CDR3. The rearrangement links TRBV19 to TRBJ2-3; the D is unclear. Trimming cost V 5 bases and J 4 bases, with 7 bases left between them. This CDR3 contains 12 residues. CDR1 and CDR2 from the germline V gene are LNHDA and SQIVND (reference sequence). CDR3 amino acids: CASSGLADTQYF. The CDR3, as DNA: TGTGCCAGTAGTGGGTTGGCAGATACGCAGTATTTT.

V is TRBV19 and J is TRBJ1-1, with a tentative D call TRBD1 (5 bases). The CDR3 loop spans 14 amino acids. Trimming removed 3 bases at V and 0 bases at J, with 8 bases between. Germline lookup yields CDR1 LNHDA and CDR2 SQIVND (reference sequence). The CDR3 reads CASSIGGLNTEAFF. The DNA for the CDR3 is TGTGCCAGTAGTATCGGGGGTTTGAACACTGAAGCTTTCTTT.

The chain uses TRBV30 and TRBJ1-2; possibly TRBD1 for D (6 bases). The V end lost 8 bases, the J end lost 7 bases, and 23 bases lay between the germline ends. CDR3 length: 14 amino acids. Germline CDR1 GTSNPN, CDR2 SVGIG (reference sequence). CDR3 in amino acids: CARALTGNLGGYTF. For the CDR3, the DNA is TGTGCCCGGGCCTTAACAGGGAATTTAGGTGGCTACACCTTC.

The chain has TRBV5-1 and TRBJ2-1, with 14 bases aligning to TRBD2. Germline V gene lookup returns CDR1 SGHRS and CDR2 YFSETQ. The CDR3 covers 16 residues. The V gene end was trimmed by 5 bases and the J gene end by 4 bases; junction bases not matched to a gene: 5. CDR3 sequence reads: CASRPGTSGSYNEQFF. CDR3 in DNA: TGCGCCAGCAGACCCGGGACTAGCGGGAGTTACAATGAGCAGTTCTTC.

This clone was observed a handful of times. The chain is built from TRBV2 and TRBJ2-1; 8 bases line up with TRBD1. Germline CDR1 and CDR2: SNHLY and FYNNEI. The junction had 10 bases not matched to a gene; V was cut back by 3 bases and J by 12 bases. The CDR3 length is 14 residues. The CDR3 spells CASSDGAGGTRQFF. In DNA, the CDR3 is TGTGCCAGCAGTGATGGGGCAGGGGGCACGCGGCAGTTCTTC.

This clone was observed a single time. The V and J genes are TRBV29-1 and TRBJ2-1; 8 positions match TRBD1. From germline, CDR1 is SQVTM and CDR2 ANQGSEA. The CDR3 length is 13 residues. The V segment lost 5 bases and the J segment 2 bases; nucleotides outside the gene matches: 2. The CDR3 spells CSVRTGTYNEQFF. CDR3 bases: TGCAGCGTTCGGACAGGGACCTACAATGAGCAGTTCTTC.

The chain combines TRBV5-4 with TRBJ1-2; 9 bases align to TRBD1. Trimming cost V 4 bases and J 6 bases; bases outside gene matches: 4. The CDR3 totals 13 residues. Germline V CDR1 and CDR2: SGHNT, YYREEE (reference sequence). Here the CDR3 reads CASSPDRGNGYTF. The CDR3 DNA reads TGTGCCAGCAGCCCGGACAGGGGAAATGGCTACACCTTC.

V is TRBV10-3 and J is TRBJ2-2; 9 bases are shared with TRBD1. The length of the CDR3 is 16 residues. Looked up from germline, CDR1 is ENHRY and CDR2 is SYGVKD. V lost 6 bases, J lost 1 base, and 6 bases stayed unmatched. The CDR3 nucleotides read TGTGCCATCAGCGGGACAGGGCTTAGGAACACCGGGGAGCTGTTTTTT. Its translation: CAISGTGLRNTGELFF.